This record covers a single T cell receptor beta chain. The count of this clonotype is one. Its target antigen remains unknown. The junction shows a germline mismatch at one end, possibly a read error. A patient counted as having stable Graves' hyperthyroidism if no progression to ophthalmopathy occurred over 18 months of follow-up. Hyperthyroidism patients were aged 18 to 65 years and newly diagnosed, with disease duration of less than 2 months. The study excluded patients with uncontrolled infections, other autoimmune diseases, pregnancy or lactation. Diagnoses were established on the basis of clinical symptoms, serum thyroxine and TRAb, thyroid ultrasound, and orbital computed tomography. PBMCs were separated from 8 to 10 ml of fresh peripheral blood using Ficoll-Paque density gradient centrifugation. Trizol reagent was used to extract total RNA, and RNA quality was then checked on an Agilent 2100 Bioanalyzer.

Inclusive of the bounding cysteine and phenylalanine, the CDR3 is 14 residues long. The retained sequence is limited to the CDR3, 42 bases, with the frame set at the first base. Reading the germline V gene gives CDR1 MNHEY and CDR2 SVGEGT. The TCR beta CDR3 regions were amplified from the RNA transcripts. A first-round RT-PCR of the TCR CDR3 used the HTBI primer set with the Qiagen OneStep RT-PCR kit. The libraries were constructed in a second round of multiplex PCR and then size-selected and purified. The libraries were sequenced on an Illumina HiSeq2000 using paired-end 100 bp reads. The source study handled its data this way. Raw data were processed with SOAPnuke, discarding reads with adapters, uncalled bases, mean Phred below 15, or no exact constant-primer or identifier match. COPE v1.2.5 was used to merge the high-quality paired reads, and each unique nucleotide sequence was defined as a clonotype. MiTCR v1.1 was used to align the clonotypes against IMGT TRBV, TRBD and TRBJ reference segments. The analysis was restricted to V-J combinations with a frequency above 0.0001, which together covered just over 99% of the repertoires. A TCS score was defined as the ratio between F50 (clonal expansion) and ExV (chaos), using BLOSUM62-based TCRdist between CDR3 peptides within each V-J. Welch's t-statistics and random forest reduced 514 V-J features to 10 to 15, which were used in a naive Bayes classifier (R e1071). The Morisita-Horn index was used to measure how similar the thyroid and blood repertoires were. In-frame beta chains were kept once TCRdb had trimmed the public reads at Q25 with fastp and called clones with MiXCR. For every CDR3 protein sequence, its rows merge into one entry that carries the most common genes and DNA. Clone size and V and J calls follow TCRdb, not the original study. A total of over 700,000 distinct CDR3 sequences appear in this sample, about two fifths of them only once. In total, the top ten clones hold 8.9% of the sample.

This record belongs to a study of T cells in Graves' hyperthyroidism and ophthalmopathy (dated by TCRdb to between 2017 and 2020). With regard to the full study: Peripheral blood samples were taken at the time of initial diagnosis, prior to any treatment. A discovery cohort of about a hundred patients, roughly 40 with Graves' ophthalmopathy and approximately 60 with stable Graves' hyperthyroidism, was used to find distinguishing TCR V-J signatures. An independent validation cohort of around 19 hyperthyroidism patients and 17 patients who later progressed to ophthalmopathy tested prospective prediction of ophthalmopathy. For training and testing, the roughly 97 patients in the discovery cohort were randomly divided in a 7:3 ratio. In about six Graves' hyperthyroidism patients, the study also compared T-cell repertoires from thyroid tissue with T-cell repertoires from blood. After sampling, hyperthyroidism patients received methimazole starting at 30 mg daily, and ophthalmopathy patients received high-dose intravenous methylprednisolone. The paper reports TCR Vbeta CDR3 sequencing of more than 120 peripheral blood samples: approximately 41 ophthalmopathy, roughly 74 hyperthyroidism and around 17 progressor patients.

The paper as a whole reports these results and caveats: Most expanded thyroid clonotypes (frequency above 0.001) were also found in blood, which suggests that blood repertoires may mirror thyroid immune responses. A 13 V-J signature model separated ophthalmopathy from stable hyperthyroidism, with about 90% sensitivity and just under 84% specificity in cross-validation and 80%/75% in testing. No statistical method was used to fix the sample size in advance, and group allocation was not hidden from the investigators. In validation, the model predicted progression to ophthalmopathy a median of roughly six months before onset, with roughly 68% sensitivity and about 72% specificity.

The origin of this receptor is a man aged 18 to 29 with Graves' hyperthyroidism. The rearranged chain carries TRBV6-2 or TRBV6-3 and TRBJ1-6; 7 bases in the middle match TRBD1. Input material: blood. The DNA sequence is given as TGTGCCAGCAGATCGGGACAGAATAATTCACTCCTCCACTTT. This yields the protein CASRSGQNNSLLHF.